The 30 T cell receptor beta chains below all came from one sample that was sequenced in a study of blood T cell repertoires in COVID-19. Method: immunoSEQ multiplex PCR; TCRdb's copy keeps in-frame clones and lacks some. The sample records roughly 34,000 clones, 80% to 95% being singletons. Sequencing was done on a sample of peripheral blood. The receptors originated from a man older than 75 with acute or convalescent COVID-19.

The chain couples TRBV6-1 to TRBJ1-5; no firm D call. CDR1 is MNHNS, CDR2 SASEGT, per germline. Between the trimmed V and J ends, which lost 2 bases and 5 bases, there was a span of 10 bases. This CDR3 contains 14 residues. CDR3 residues: CASSESGHHQPQHF. The CDR3 nucleotides are TGTGCCAGCAGTGAAAGCGGGCACCATCAGCCCCAGCATTTT.

This chain uses TRBV19 with TRBJ2-1; 7 bases line up with TRBD2. The germline V gene has CDR1 LNHDA and CDR2 SQIVND (reference sequence). J gave up 6 bases and V 5 bases, and 19 bases lay outside the gene matches. This CDR3 has 18 amino acids. CDR3 in amino acids: CASSGNGGGATWGNEQFF. The CDR3 bases are TGTGCCAGTAGTGGTAATGGCGGGGGAGCCACCTGGGGCAATGAGCAGTTCTTC.

The rearrangement links TRBV7-9 to TRBJ2-3, with D perhaps TRBD2 (5 bases). Between the trimmed V and J ends, which lost 6 bases and 3 bases, there was a span of 13 bases. The germline V gene has CDR1 SEHNR and CDR2 FQNEAQ (reference sequence). The CDR3 runs to 14 residues. The CDR3 region has the DNA TGTGCCAGCAGAGACTTAAGAGGGACAGATACGCAGTATTTT. Residues: CASRDLRGTDTQYF.

The chain recombines TRBV7-9 with TRBJ1-2; 8 nucleotides agree with TRBD1. Germline values: CDR1 SEHNR, CDR2 FQNEAQ (reference sequence). V lost 1 base to trimming and J lost 4 bases; unmatched junction nucleotides: 8. The CDR3 length is 16 residues. In DNA form, the CDR3 reads TGTGCCAGCAGCTTAGTCCTAACTGGGACAGGCTATGGCTACACCTTC. This gives the protein CASSLVLTGTGYGYTF.

The chain is built from TRBV3-1 (or the pseudogene TRBV3-2) and TRBJ2-5; the match to TRBD2 covers 8 bases. From germline, CDR1 is LGHDT and CDR2 YNNKEL (reference sequence). This CDR3 spans 16 amino acids. V was clipped by 2 bases and J by 1 base; unmatched bases: 6. In DNA form, the CDR3 reads TGTGCCAGCAGCCAATCCCCGCGGGGGGTCCAAGAGACCCAGTACTTC. This codes for CASSQSPRGVQETQYF.

The chain recombines TRBV5-1 with TRBJ1-6; 9 bases agree with TRBD1. Losses at the gene ends were 1 base for V and 9 bases for J; bases not matched to a gene: 5. This CDR3 comprises 15 residues. Germline loops: CDR1 SGHRS, CDR2 YFSETQ. CDR3 nucleotide sequence: TGCGCCAGCAGCTTGACAGGGGGCGAATTTTCACCCCTCCACTTT. It encodes CASSLTGGEFSPLHF.

The gene calls are TRBV2 and TRBJ2-1; 14 nucleotides agree with TRBD2. Germline V gives CDR1 SNHLY, CDR2 FYNNEI. Trimming cost V 5 bases and J 7 bases; bases outside gene matches: 16. The CDR3 consists of 19 residues. CDR3 in amino acids: CASSRPLRLAGGPTNEQFF. The CDR3 DNA is TGTGCCAGCAGTCGACCGCTTCGACTAGCGGGGGGGCCTACGAATGAGCAGTTCTTC.

The chain uses TRBV28 and TRBJ1-1; D is unclear. Trimming took off 5 bases at V and 0 bases at J, with 7 bases between the two ends. The germline CDR1 and CDR2 sequences are MDHEN and SYDVKM. This CDR3 is 13 amino acids long. The DNA for the CDR3 is TGTGCCAGCAGTCGCCTAATGAACACTGAAGCTTTCTTT. Its protein is CASSRLMNTEAFF.

The rearrangement uses TRBV7-3 and TRBJ2-5; perhaps TRBD1 as D (6 bases). Per germline, CDR1 SGHTA and CDR2 FQGTGA. The CDR3 runs to 15 residues. Between the trimmed V and J ends, which lost 3 bases and 5 bases, there was a span of 16 bases. Written as DNA, the CDR3 is TGTGCCAGCAGCTTTTCGGACAGTTCTTGGGAGACCCAGTACTTC. Its translation: CASSFSDSSWETQYF.

The gene calls are TRBV5-4 and TRBJ1-2; no clear D gene. Germline-derived CDR1 and CDR2 are SGHNT and YYREEE (reference sequence). V gave up 6 bases and J gave up 7 bases, with 25 bases separating them. CDR3 length: 16 amino acids. CDR3 sequence reads: CASTPRSGNSPRGYTF. CDR3 DNA sequence: TGTGCCAGCACCCCAAGAAGCGGCAACTCTCCCCGTGGCTACACCTTC.

This chain connects TRBV3-1 (or the pseudogene TRBV3-2) to TRBJ1-6, with 10 bases matching TRBD1. The length of the CDR3 is 15 residues. Germline CDR1 reads LGHDT; CDR2 reads YNNKEL (reference sequence). After removal of 6 bases from V and 7 bases from J, the junction contained 6 bases not matched to a gene. The CDR3 loop is CASRGTGARNSPLHF. DNA of the CDR3: TGTGCCAGCAGAGGGACAGGGGCAAGGAATTCACCCCTCCACTTT.

The chain recombines TRBV3-1 (or the pseudogene TRBV3-2) with TRBJ2-3; 12 nucleotides match TRBD2. The V segment lost 4 bases and the J segment 0 bases; nucleotides outside the gene matches: 5. Per the germline V gene, CDR1 is LGHDT and CDR2 is YNNKEL (reference sequence). The CDR3 is made up of 17 amino acids. CDR3 residues: CASSRRLAGDSTDTQYF. CDR3 sequence (DNA): TGTGCCAGCAGCCGTCGACTAGCGGGGGATAGCACAGATACGCAGTATTTT.

The chain combines TRBV3-1 (or the pseudogene TRBV3-2) with TRBJ1-5; 11 nucleotides line up with TRBD1. V was pared by 4 bases and J by 1 base, with 9 bases of the junction left unmatched. The CDR3 is made up of 18 amino acids. Germline V lookup: CDR1 LGHDT, CDR2 YNNKEL (reference sequence). CDR3 residues: CASSPSQGTGGSNQPQHF. Written as DNA, the CDR3 is TGTGCCAGCAGCCCCAGCCAGGGGACAGGGGGGAGCAATCAGCCCCAGCATTTT.

This rearrangement joins TRBV28 to TRBJ2-1; TRBD1 matches at 11 bases. Germline-derived CDR1 and CDR2 are MDHEN and SYDVKM. This CDR3 has 15 amino acids. V lost 5 bases to trimming and J lost 8 bases; unmatched junction nucleotides: 8. CDR3 sequence: CASSPAGTGGYEQFF. CDR3 in DNA: TGTGCCAGCAGTCCCGCAGGGACAGGGGGGTATGAGCAGTTCTTC.

The chain is built from TRBV29-1 and TRBJ2-7, with 8 bases fitting TRBD2. Germline V lookup: CDR1 SQVTM, CDR2 ANQGSEA. The CDR3 extends over 14 amino acids. V shed 2 bases and J 4 bases; nucleotides not matched to a gene: 7. CDR3 coding DNA: TGCAGCGTTGAAACCCCGGGGGGGCTGTACGAGCAGTACTTC. Translated, it gives CSVETPGGLYEQYF.

The chain uses TRBV5-1 and TRBJ1-1; D might be TRBD1 (6 bases). Germline-derived CDR1 and CDR2 are SGHRS and YFSETQ. This CDR3 region has 14 residues. With 5 bases removed from V and 1 base from J, the gap between germline ends came to 12 bases. In nucleotides, the CDR3 is TGCGCCAGCAGATTACAGGGACCGAACACTGAAGCTTTCTTT. This encodes CASRLQGPNTEAFF.

The V and J genes are TRBV11-3 and TRBJ2-1; the D gene is possibly TRBD2 (5 bases). The germline V gene has CDR1 SGHNT and CDR2 YENEEA. The ends were cut back, 1 base at V and 8 bases at J, with 15 bases in the middle. This CDR3 has 15 amino acids. CDR3 amino acids: CASSLGLATEDEQFF. DNA for the CDR3: TGTGCCAGCAGCTTAGGGCTAGCTACCGAGGATGAGCAGTTCTTC.

In DNA form, the CDR3 reads TGTGCCAGCAGCCGGCCTACGCCAACAGGGGGCGCATTCGAGCAGTACTTC. This gives the protein CASSRPTPTGGAFEQYF. This rearrangement joins TRBV7-7 to TRBJ2-7, with 9 nucleotides matching TRBD1. This CDR3 is 17 amino acids long. Germline CDR1 reads SSHAT; CDR2 reads FNYEAQ (reference sequence). The V gene end was trimmed by 5 bases and the J gene end by 6 bases; junction bases not matched to a gene: 17.

The chain combines TRBV3-1 (or the pseudogene TRBV3-2) with TRBJ1-1; D not resolved. The CDR3 is 13 amino acids. CDR1 is LGHDT and CDR2 is YNNKEL in the germline V gene (reference sequence). V shed 3 bases and J shed 4 bases, with 9 bases lying between them. The CDR3, as DNA: TGTGCCAGCAGCCAGGGCGCCGGCACTGAAGCTTTCTTT. Protein sequence: CASSQGAGTEAFF.

The CDR3 spells CASSPSSGTGGSYNEQFF. The CDR3 nucleotides are TGTGCCAGCTCACCCTCGTCAGGGACAGGGGGCTCCTACAATGAGCAGTTCTTC. This chain connects TRBV18 to TRBJ2-1; 11 bases map to TRBD1. Germline assignment: CDR1 KGHSH and CDR2 LQKENI. This CDR3 spans 18 amino acids. V trimming: 3 bases; J trimming: 0 bases; junction bases outside the gene matches: 7.

The rearrangement joins TRBV10-3 to TRBJ1-4; 9 bases are shared with TRBD1. V was clipped by 8 bases and J by 6 bases; unmatched bases: 4. Germline V CDR1 and CDR2: ENHRY, SYGVKD. The CDR3 sequence is 13 residues long. The CDR3 reads CAISGQGDEKLFF. The CDR3 bases are TGTGCCATCTCGGGACAGGGAGATGAAAAACTGTTTTTT.

The chain couples TRBV18 to TRBJ2-7; 8 positions match TRBD2. With V trimmed by 2 bases and J by 6 bases, 3 bases remained unmatched. CDR1 is KGHSH, CDR2 LQKENI, per germline. There are 13 residues in the CDR3. The CDR3 nucleotides read TGTGCCAGCTCACCATCGGGGGGGGGCGAGCAGTACTTC. Its protein is CASSPSGGGEQYF.

The V and J genes are TRBV19 and TRBJ1-6, with D perhaps TRBD1 (6 bases). Germline CDR1 and CDR2: LNHDA and SQIVND (reference sequence). V dropped 3 bases and J dropped 8 bases, with 11 bases sitting between them. The CDR3 extends over 14 amino acids. DNA of the CDR3: TGTGCCAGTAGTATCGGGGAGGGGGATTCACCCCTCCACTTT. It encodes CASSIGEGDSPLHF.

V gene TRBV7-2 combines with J gene TRBJ2-3; perhaps TRBD2 as D (7 bases). The CDR3 has 16 residues. Germline V CDR1 and CDR2: SGHTA, FQGNSA. Trimming left V 5 bases short and J 1 base short, with 16 bases between. For the CDR3, the DNA is TGTGCCAGCAGCCGGAGGCGAGGGGGGGGCACAGATACGCAGTATTTT. Protein product: CASSRRRGGGTDTQYF.

The chain recombines TRBV7-2 with TRBJ1-5; 11 nucleotides line up with TRBD1. CDR3 length: 17 residues. Per germline, CDR1 SGHTA and CDR2 FQGNSA. The junction had 9 bases not matched to a gene; V was cut back by 4 bases and J by 4 bases. As DNA, the CDR3 is TGTGCCAGCAGCTCCTCATACGGGACAGGGGGTAATCAGCCCCAGCATTTT. Translated: CASSSSYGTGGNQPQHF.

This clone has a single count. CDR3 DNA sequence: TGTGCCAGCAGCTGGGGGACAGGGCCAGCTTTCTTT. Amino acid sequence: CASSWGTGPAFF. V and J are TRBV11-3 and TRBJ1-1; TRBD1 aligns across 9 bases. Germline loops: CDR1 SGHNT, CDR2 YENEEA. The CDR3 contains 12 residues. With V trimmed by 4 bases and J by 10 bases, 4 bases remained unmatched. Based on the CDR3 plus reference TRBV11-3 and TRBJ1-1, the full variable domain is EAGVVQSPRYKIIEKKQPVAFWCNPISGHNTLYWYLQNLGQGPELLIRYENEEAVDDSQLPKDRFSAERLKGVDSTLKIQPAELGDSAVYLCASSWGTGPAFFGQGTRLTVV.

The chain is built from TRBV5-5 and TRBJ1-5; tentative D call: TRBD1 (6 bases). V lost 4 bases, J lost 4 bases, and 18 bases lay in between. The CDR3 has 16 residues. Germline values: CDR1 SGHKS, CDR2 YYEKEE (reference sequence). The CDR3 bases are TGTGCCAGCAGCCCCAGACAGGCCGGGGTAAATCAGCCCCAGCATTTT. It yields the protein CASSPRQAGVNQPQHF. Combining the CDR3 with reference TRBV5-5 and TRBJ1-5 gives the whole variable domain DAGVTQSPTHLIKTRGQQVTLRCSPISGHKSVSWYQQVLGQGPQFIFQYYEKEERGRGNFPDRFSARQFPNYSSELNVNALLLGDSALYLCASSPRQAGVNQPQHFGDGTRLSIL.

This chain links TRBV5-1 with TRBJ1-2; D is possibly TRBD1 (6 bases). V lost 0 bases to trimming and J lost 3 bases, with 15 bases between them. The V gene's germline CDR1 is SGHRS and CDR2 YFSETQ. The CDR3 covers 16 residues. CDR3 amino acids: CASSLGAGERDYGYTF. The DNA for the CDR3 is TGCGCCAGCAGCTTGGGAGCAGGGGAGAGGGACTATGGCTACACCTTC.

This clone was seen a handful of times. This chain links TRBV3-1 (or the pseudogene TRBV3-2) with TRBJ1-6; a weak D match, TRBD1 (5 bases). Trimming stripped 5 bases from V and 4 bases from J, with 12 bases between. The CDR3 covers 15 residues. Germline assignment: CDR1 LGHDT and CDR2 YNNKEL (reference sequence). The CDR3 protein is CASSGGIPYNSPLHF. The DNA for the CDR3 is TGTGCCAGCAGCGGGGGGATCCCTTATAATTCACCCCTCCACTTT.

This chain links TRBV7-9 with TRBJ2-7, with TRBD2 matching over 8 bases. The CDR3 totals 13 residues. The V segment lost 8 bases and the J segment 9 bases; nucleotides outside the gene matches: 12. Germline CDR1 SEHNR, CDR2 FQNEAQ (reference sequence). CDR3: CASGPGLAERQYF. The CDR3 nucleotides read TGTGCCAGCGGACCCGGACTAGCCGAGCGGCAGTACTTC.